The sequence of this TCR beta chain was determined in a study of Graves' ophthalmopathy and Graves' hyperthyroidism. CDR3 regions of TCR beta were amplified from RNA transcripts. First-round RT-PCR used HTBI primers; second-round multiplex PCR followed. TCRdb independently ran MiXCR on the multiplex PCR reads; one entry per CDR3 protein. The data show under 200,000 distinct CDR3 sequences, roughly 37% seen once. Study findings and constraints: Sensitivity reached more than 70% and specificity approximately 72% when the model predicted ophthalmopathy progression.

This clonotype was recorded once. The antigen is unknown. Moderate-to-severe activity, CAS ≥3, NOSPECS ≥4 and a duration under 3 months were seen in donors with ophthalmopathy. The diagnostic workup employed clinical symptoms, serum thyroxine, TRAb, thyroid ultrasound and orbital computed tomography. Someone took the PBMCs out of 10 ml of fresh peripheral blood. The V end lost 3 bases, the J end lost 1 base, and 24 bases lay between the germline ends. The CDR3 extends over 19 amino acids. The germline CDR1 and CDR2 sequences are SGHVS and FQNEAQ. The chain joins TRBV7-8 to TRBJ2-5, with D perhaps matching TRBD1 (6 bases). The sample comprised peripheral blood. The sequence derives from a woman between 35 and 50 years old with Graves' ophthalmopathy. CDR3 sequence: CASSLRQAWVVASQETQYF. In nucleotides, the CDR3 is TGTGCCAGCAGCTTGAGACAGGCGTGGGTTGTGGCCTCCCAAGAGACCCAGTACTTC. Full variable domain (rest looked up from reference TRBV7-8 and TRBJ2-5): GAGVSQSPRYKVAKRGQDVALRCDPISGHVSLFWYQQALGQGPEFLTYFQNEAQLDKSGLPSDRFFAERPEGSVSTLKIQRTQQEDSAVYLCASSLRQAWVVASQETQYFGPGTRLLVL.